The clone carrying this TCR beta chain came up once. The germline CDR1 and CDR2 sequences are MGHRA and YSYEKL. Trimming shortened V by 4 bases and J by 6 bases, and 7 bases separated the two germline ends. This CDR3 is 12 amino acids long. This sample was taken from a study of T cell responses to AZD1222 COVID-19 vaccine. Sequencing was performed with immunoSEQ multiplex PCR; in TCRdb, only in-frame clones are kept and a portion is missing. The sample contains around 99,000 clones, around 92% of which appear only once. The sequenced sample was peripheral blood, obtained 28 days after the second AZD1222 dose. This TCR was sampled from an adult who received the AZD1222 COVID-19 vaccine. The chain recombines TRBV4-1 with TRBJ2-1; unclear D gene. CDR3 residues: CASSPTANEQFF. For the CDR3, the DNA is TGCGCCAGCAGCCCGACGGCCAATGAGCAGTTCTTC.